Listed here are 11 T cell receptor beta chains from one sample, sequenced in a study of regulatory T cells in long-lasting Graves disease. CDR3 regions were amplified by Arm-PCR using iRepertoire HTBI primers to build TCR beta libraries. TCRdb recomputed calls from the multiplex PCR reads with MiXCR, one row per CDR3 protein. The top ten clones hold 12% of a sample with approximately 440,000 distinct CDR3 sequences, around 15% of them seen once. Time point of the sample: newly diagnosed GD, antithyroid drugs for less than 3 months. Extracted RNA from PBMCs served as the source of the TCR library. Separately, the same data were catalogued under a study of T cells in Graves' hyperthyroidism and ophthalmopathy.

The input for sequencing was peripheral blood mononuclear cells (PBMCs), taken at new diagnosis, from a patient treated with antithyroid drugs. The receptors come from a man in his forties with Graves disease.

This clonotype was found a few times. This chain uses TRBV28 with TRBJ2-3; unclear D gene. V lost 2 bases and J lost 0, with 9 bases in between. In germline, CDR1 is MDHEN, CDR2 SYDVKM. The CDR3 has 15 amino acids. The CDR3: CASSLRFPSTDTQYF. The CDR3 DNA is TGTGCCAGCAGTTTACGGTTCCCGAGCACAGATACGCAGTATTTT.

This clonotype occurred many times. At one of its ends the junction is not consistent with the germline gene, which may arise from a read error. V is TRBV5-1 and J is TRBJ2-2, with 8 positions matching TRBD2. This CDR3 has 15 residues. Germline V gene lookup returns CDR1 SGHRS and CDR2 YFSETQ. The CDR3 nucleotides are TGTGCCAGCAGCCCGGGACTAGCGAACACCGGGGAGCTGTTTTTT. Its protein product is CASSPGLANTGELFF.

The sample holds many counts of this clonotype. The chain has TRBV7-8 and TRBJ2-3; D call uncertain. This CDR3 is built from 15 residues. CDR1 and CDR2 (germline): SGHVS, FQNEAQ. The V and J ends lost 2 bases and 3 bases respectively, with 12 bases between them. As DNA, the CDR3 is TGTGCCAGCAGCTTAAATTTTGGGGTGACAGATACGCAGTATTTT. It specifies CASSLNFGVTDTQYF. The full variable domain, rest sourced from reference TRBV7-8 and TRBJ2-3, is GAGVSQSPRYKVAKRGQDVALRCDPISGHVSLFWYQQALGQGPEFLTYFQNEAQLDKSGLPSDRFFAERPEGSVSTLKIQRTQQEDSAVYLCASSLNFGVTDTQYFGPGTRLTVL.

This clonotype was seen only a few times. CDR3 nucleotides: TGTGCCAGCAGTACAGGGGGGGGGCAATTCGTTCAGTACTTC. Protein sequence: CASSTGGGQFVQYF. The chain links TRBV11-2 to TRBJ2-4, with a tentative D call TRBD1 (8 bases). This CDR3 is 14 amino acids long. Germline V gene lookup returns CDR1 SGHAT and CDR2 FQNNGV. V was trimmed by 6 bases and J by 11 bases, leaving 20 bases between them. Combining the CDR3 with reference TRBV11-2 and TRBJ2-4 gives the whole variable domain EAGVAQSPRYKIIEKRQSVAFWCNPISGHATLYWYQQILGQGPKLLIQFQNNGVVDDSQLPKDRFSAERLKGVDSTLKIQPAKLEDSAVYLCASSTGGGQFVQYFGAGTRLSVL.

The table lists this clonotype with a few counts. The chain recombines TRBV2 with TRBJ2-1; D assignment may be TRBD1 or TRBD2 (5 bases each). Trimming shortened V by 4 bases and J by 4 bases, and 11 bases separated the two germline ends. Looked up from germline, CDR1 is SNHLY and CDR2 is FYNNEI. The CDR3 runs 14 residues. CDR3 nucleotides: TGTGCCAGCAGTGTTGAGGGGATTTACAATGAGCAGTTCTTC. It yields the protein CASSVEGIYNEQFF. Full variable domain (remainder filled in from reference TRBV2 and TRBJ2-1): EPEVTQTPSHQVTQMGQEVILRCVPISNHLYFYWYRQILGQKVEFLVSFYNNEISEKSEIFDDQFSVERPDGSNFTLKIRSTKLEDSAMYFCASSVEGIYNEQFFGPGTRLTVL.

V is TRBV30 and J is TRBJ2-5; the D gene could be TRBD1 or TRBD2 (6 bases each). Germline values: CDR1 GTSNPN, CDR2 SVGIG (reference sequence). CDR3 length: 12 residues. Deletions cut 6 bases from V and 5 bases from J, with 13 bases between. The CDR3 sequence is CACNQGRETQYF. CDR3 nucleotide sequence: TGTGCCTGTAACCAGGGGAGGGAGACCCAGTACTTC. Full variable domain (outside the CDR3, taken from reference TRBV30 and TRBJ2-5): SQTIHQWPATLVQPVGSPLSLECTVEGTSNPNLYWYRQAAGRGLQLLFYSVGIGQISSEVPQNLSASRPQDRQFILSSKKLLLSDSGFYLCACNQGRETQYFGPGTRLLVL.

This clonotype was picked up many times. The V and J genes are TRBV5-1 and TRBJ2-4, with no clear D. Per germline, CDR1 SGHRS and CDR2 YFSETQ. The CDR3 is made up of 14 amino acids. Trimming cost V 0 bases and J 7 bases, with 11 bases left between them. The CDR3 DNA reads as TGCGCCAGCAGCTTGGACCCCCGGCGTAACATTCAGTACTTC. It encodes CASSLDPRRNIQYF. The complete variable domain, with remaining parts taken from reference TRBV5-1 and TRBJ2-4, reads KAGVTQTPRYLIKTRGQQVTLSCSPISGHRSVSWYQQTPGQGLQFLFEYFSETQRNKGNFPGRFSGRQFSNSRSEMNVSTLELGDSALYLCASSLDPRRNIQYFGAGTRLSVL.

There are a few counts of this clonotype. J is TRBJ2-5 and V is TRBV28; D unclear. The CDR3 loop spans 11 amino acids. From germline, CDR1 is MDHEN and CDR2 SYDVKM. Trimming pared 3 bases from V and 6 bases from J, leaving 5 bases between. CDR3 residues: CASSFEQTQYF. In nucleotides, the CDR3 is TGTGCCAGCAGTTTTGAGCAGACCCAGTACTTC.

At least ten counts were recorded for this clonotype. Here the CDR3 reads CSARGGGTSTQSYNEQFF. The DNA for the CDR3 is TGCAGTGCTAGGGGGGGCGGGACTAGCACTCAGTCCTACAATGAGCAGTTCTTC. The chain combines TRBV20-1 with TRBJ2-1; 9 bases are shared with TRBD2. Germline V gives CDR1 DFQATT, CDR2 SNEGSKA (reference sequence). The CDR3 runs 18 residues. The trim removed 3 bases at V and 1 base at J, leaving 13 bases unmatched.

This clonotype was recorded many times. The J gene is TRBJ2-5, the V gene TRBV28, with 10 positions matching TRBD2. CDR1 MDHEN and CDR2 SYDVKM come from the germline V gene. J lost 0 bases, V lost 0 bases, and 1 base had no gene match. The CDR3 sequence is 16 residues long. The CDR3 sequence is CASSLWLAGDQETQYF. As DNA, the CDR3 is TGTGCCAGCAGTTTATGGCTAGCGGGAGACCAAGAGACCCAGTACTTC.

The V call is TRBV7-9, the J call TRBJ2-7; TRBD2 matches at 9 bases. There are 17 residues in the CDR3. V shed 1 base and J 0 bases; nucleotides not matched to a gene: 7. Germline V CDR1 and CDR2: SEHNR, FQNEAQ (reference sequence). The DNA of the CDR3 is TGTGCCAGCAGCTTAGATCTAGCGGGATCCTACTCCTACGAGCAGTACTTC. This gives the protein CASSLDLAGSYSYEQYF.